This TCR beta chain was identified in a study of T cells in Graves' hyperthyroidism and ophthalmopathy. Amplified TCR beta CDR3 regions came from RNA transcripts. An initial round of RT-PCR targeting the TCR CDR3 relied on the HTBI primer set. TCRdb reanalysed the multiplex PCR reads using MiXCR and keeps one entry per CDR3 protein. Altogether under 500,000 distinct CDR3 sequences are present, over 11% being singletons, with the ten largest covering over 25%. As concerns this clonotype: As yet, its antigen is unknown.

From 10 ml of fresh peripheral blood, PBMCs were isolated. Study-wide results and limits: Most clonotypes expanded in thyroid above 0.001 were likewise present in blood.

The CDR3 runs 13 residues. The ends were cut back, 5 bases at V and 6 bases at J, with 11 bases in the middle. CDR1 is LNHDA and CDR2 is SQIVND in the germline V gene (reference sequence). This TCR came from a man over 45 with Graves' ophthalmopathy. The chain is built from TRBV19 and TRBJ1-5; D is unresolved. Sequences were obtained from blood. The CDR3 loop reads CASSLQWGQPQHF. The CDR3 nucleotides are TGTGCCAGTAGTCTTCAGTGGGGTCAGCCCCAGCATTTT.